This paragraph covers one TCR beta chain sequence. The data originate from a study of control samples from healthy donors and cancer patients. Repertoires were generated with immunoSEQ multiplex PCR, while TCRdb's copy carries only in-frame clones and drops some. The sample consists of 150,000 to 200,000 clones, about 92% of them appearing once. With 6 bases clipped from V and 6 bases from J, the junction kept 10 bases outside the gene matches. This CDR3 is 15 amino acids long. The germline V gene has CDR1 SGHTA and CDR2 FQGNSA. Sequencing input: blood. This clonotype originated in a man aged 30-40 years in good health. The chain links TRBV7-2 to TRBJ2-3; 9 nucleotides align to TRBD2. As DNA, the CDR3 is TGTGCCAGCAGACTAGCGGGCCCACCCCCGGATACGCAGTATTTT. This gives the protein CASRLAGPPPDTQYF. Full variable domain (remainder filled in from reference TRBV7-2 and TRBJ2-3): GAGVSQSPSNKVTEKGKDVELRCDPISGHTALYWYRQSLGQGLEFLIYFQGNSAPDKSGLPSDRFSAERTGGSVSTLTIQRTQQEDSAVYLCASRLAGPPPDTQYFGPGTRLTVL.